This TCR beta chain was obtained from a study of T cells in Graves' hyperthyroidism and ophthalmopathy. Background on the study: The blood sample was taken at first diagnosis, before treatment began. Study conclusions and caveats: Among thyroid clonotypes expanded above 0.001, most also appeared in blood.

This CDR3 is built from 16 residues. The ends were cut back, 1 base at V and 3 bases at J, with 16 bases in the middle. Per the germline V gene, CDR1 is WSHSY and CDR2 is SAAADI. On this clonotype itself: The antigen is not known.

TCR beta CDR3 regions were amplified from RNA. In the first-round RT-PCR of the TCR CDR3, the HTBI primer set was used. A single record per CDR3 protein comes from TCRdb applying MiXCR to the multiplex PCR reads. The table lists more than 75,000 distinct CDR3 sequences, around 50% of them singletons. The definition of stable Graves' hyperthyroidism was no ophthalmopathy progression within 18 months. Thyroid ultrasound and orbital computed tomography, with clinical symptoms and serum thyroxine and TRAb, informed diagnoses. The origin of this receptor is a middle-aged woman with Graves' hyperthyroidism. The V and J genes are TRBV10-2 and TRBJ2-7; TRBD2 might be the D (6 bases). The sequenced material came from blood. CDR3 region: CASSEWGSGAHYEQYF. As DNA, the CDR3 is TGCGCCAGCAGTGAGTGGGGTAGCGGAGCGCACTACGAGCAGTACTTC.